Sequencing of this T cell receptor (beta chain) was carried out in a study of T cells in Graves' hyperthyroidism and ophthalmopathy (dated by TCRdb to between 2018 and 2021). In terms of the full investigation: Peripheral blood samples were taken at initial diagnosis, before any treatment was given. After sampling, hyperthyroidism patients received methimazole starting at 30 mg daily, and ophthalmopathy patients received high-dose intravenous methylprednisolone. The paper describes TCR Vbeta CDR3 sequencing of 135 peripheral blood samples, made up of about 40 ophthalmopathy patients, around 78 hyperthyroidism patients and around 17 progressor patients. The approximately 100 discovery patients were randomly split 7:3 into training and test sets. A discovery cohort of about 95 patients, approximately 44 with Graves' ophthalmopathy and fewer than 65 with stable Graves' hyperthyroidism, was used to find distinguishing TCR V-J signatures. Prospective prediction of ophthalmopathy was tested in an independent validation cohort of approximately 18 hyperthyroidism patients and around 16 patients who later progressed to ophthalmopathy. Thyroid tissue and blood T-cell repertoires from roughly 6 Graves' hyperthyroidism patients were also compared in the study.

This clonotype has a count of ten or more. Which antigen it targets is not known. No base qualities exist here, and no much larger clone lies one base off it. In the ophthalmopathy patients, disease was moderately to severely active, with a Clinical Activity Score of 3 or more, a NOSPECS grade of 4 or more, and a duration of less than 3 months. The study excluded patients with uncontrolled infections, other autoimmune diseases, pregnancy or lactation. Diagnoses were established on the basis of clinical symptoms, serum thyroxine and TRAb, thyroid ultrasound, and orbital computed tomography. PBMCs were isolated from about 10 ml of fresh peripheral blood by Ficoll-Paque density gradient centrifugation. Total RNA was extracted using Trizol reagent, and RNA quality was assessed on an Agilent 2100 Bioanalyzer. The germline ends are 8 bases apart after V is trimmed by 5 bases and J by 2 bases. Looking up the germline V gene yields CDR1 MNHNS and CDR2 SASEGT. Counted from cysteine to phenylalanine, this CDR3 has 13 amino acids. The entry retains the CDR3 DNA only, 39 bases that are in frame from base 1.

The TCR beta CDR3 regions were amplified from the RNA transcripts. The TCR CDR3 was subjected to a first round of RT-PCR using the HTBI primer set and the Qiagen OneStep RT-PCR kit. Libraries were constructed in a second round of multiplex PCR, after which size selection and purification were performed. Paired-end sequencing of the libraries was performed with 100 bp reads on an Illumina HiSeq2000. Processing in the source paper ran as follows. SOAPnuke was used to process the raw data, removing reads that contained adapters or uncalled bases, had a mean Phred below 15, or lacked an exact match to the constant primer or identifier. High-quality paired reads were merged with COPE v1.2.5, and unique nucleotide sequences were defined as clonotypes. Clonotypes were aligned to IMGT TRBV, TRBD and TRBJ reference segments using MiTCR v1.1. The analysis was restricted to V-J combinations with a frequency above 0.0001, which together covered 99.2% of the repertoires. A TCS score was defined as the ratio of F50 (clonal expansion) to E x V (chaos), with BLOSUM62-based TCRdist applied between CDR3 peptides within each V-J. Welch's t-statistics and random forest reduced 500 to 550 V-J features to 10 to 15, which were used in a naive Bayes classifier (R e1071). TCRdb trimmed public reads at Q25 via fastp, called clones via MiXCR and kept in-frame beta chains. Each CDR3 protein appears once, grouped with its most common genes and DNA. TCRdb's processing, not the authors' own work, is the source of the V and J calls. The sample table records fewer than 450,000 distinct CDR3 sequences; approximately 17% of these occur just once. The ten largest clonotypes hold 40% of the sample.

Study-wide findings and limitations: In validation, the model predicted progression to ophthalmopathy a median of about 5.9 months before onset, with about 64% sensitivity and almost 75% specificity. No statistical method was used to fix the sample size in advance, and group allocation was not hidden from the investigators. Most expanded thyroid clonotypes (frequency above 0.001) were also detected in blood, a finding suggesting that blood repertoires may reflect thyroid immune responses. A model built on a 13 V-J signature distinguished ophthalmopathy from stable hyperthyroidism, reaching over 85% sensitivity and around 81% specificity in cross-validation and 80%/75% in testing.

Sequencing used blood. The chain is assembled from TRBV6-1 and TRBJ2-3, with the D segment identity uncertain. The sequence was obtained from a man between 18 and 35 years old with Graves' ophthalmopathy. The CDR3 loop reads CASSYWPTDTQYF. The DNA is as follows: TGTGCCAGCAGTTATTGGCCCACAGATACGCAGTATTTT.